The 25 T cell receptor beta chains given below trace back to one sample, sequenced in a study of OX40 agonist ivuxolimab in advanced cancers. Sequencing used immunoSEQ multiplex PCR; TCRdb keeps in-frame clones, though not all of them. The sample shows about 85,000 clones, 65% to 90% of them seen only once. The material sequenced was CD4+ or CD8+ T cells sorted from blood, taken in a trial of the OX40 agonist ivuxolimab. The receptors shown here come from an adult with an advanced solid tumor such as melanoma, head and neck, liver or kidney cancer.

The chain combines TRBV25-1 with TRBJ1-1; TRBD1 might be the D (5 bases). V lost 0 bases, J lost 0 bases, and 5 bases lay in between. The CDR3 sequence is 14 residues long. The germline gives CDR1 MGHDK, CDR2 SYGVNS. Written as DNA, the CDR3 is TGTGCCAGCAGTGAATACAGGGTGAACACTGAAGCTTTCTTT. Translating gives CASSEYRVNTEAFF.

In its sample, this clone was seen once. The V and J genes are TRBV28 and TRBJ2-5; 8 nucleotides align to TRBD1. Trimming at V came to 5 bases and at J to 5 bases, leaving 4 bases not matched to a gene. The CDR3 sequence is 13 residues long. Germline CDR1 and CDR2: MDHEN and SYDVKM. The CDR3 reads CASSRQGSETQYF. The DNA of the CDR3 is TGTGCCAGCAGTAGACAGGGGTCGGAGACCCAGTACTTC.

The chain carries TRBV19 and TRBJ1-1; D call uncertain. V was shortened by 7 bases and J by 0 bases, with 18 bases between the two germline ends. This CDR3 has 16 amino acids. CDR1 is LNHDA and CDR2 is SQIVND in the germline V gene (reference sequence). The CDR3 sequence is CASTPSTGTLNTEAFF. CDR3 sequence (DNA): TGTGCCAGTACCCCTTCAACGGGCACCCTGAACACTGAAGCTTTCTTT. The variable domain in full, with the rest retrieved from reference TRBV19 and TRBJ1-1, is DGGITQSPKYLFRKEGQNVTLSCEQNLNHDAMYWYRQDPGQGLRLIYYSQIVNDFQKGDIAEGYSVSREKKESFPLTVTSAQKNPTAFYLCASTPSTGTLNTEAFFGQGTRLTVV.

The chain is built from TRBV28 and TRBJ1-6; D not certain. V was clipped by 4 bases and J by 5 bases, with 12 bases between them. Germline V gene data show CDR1 as MDHEN and CDR2 as SYDVKM. This CDR3 spans 15 amino acids. The CDR3 coding sequence is TGTGCCAGCAGTTCCGAGTGGCGGGATAATTCACCCCTCCACTTT. This gives the protein CASSSEWRDNSPLHF. Full variable domain (outside the CDR3, taken from reference TRBV28 and TRBJ1-6): DVKVTQSSRYLVKRTGEKVFLECVQDMDHENMFWYRQDPGLGLRLIYFSYDVKMKEKGDIPEGYSVSREKKERFSLILESASTNQTSMYLCASSSEWRDNSPLHFGNGTRLTVT.

V is TRBV6-5 and J is TRBJ2-7; 11 bases map to TRBD2. Trimming at V came to 6 bases and at J to 0 bases, leaving 4 bases not matched to a gene. CDR3 size: 15 residues. The germline gives CDR1 MNHEY, CDR2 SVGAGI. CDR3 in amino acids: CASSLAGGTSYEQYF. CDR3 coding DNA: TGTGCCAGCAGCCTAGCGGGGGGAACCTCCTACGAGCAGTACTTC.

The chain has TRBV11-2 and TRBJ2-3; a possible D gene is TRBD2 (6 bases). Germline V CDR1 and CDR2: SGHAT, FQNNGV. The ends were cut back, 1 base at V and 8 bases at J, with 10 bases in the middle. The CDR3 length is 13 residues. The CDR3: CASSLGGEATQYF. CDR3 DNA: TGTGCCAGCAGCTTAGGAGGGGAGGCTACGCAGTATTTT.

The rearrangement links TRBV11-2 to TRBJ2-1; TRBD2 matches 10 bases. This CDR3 has 15 amino acids. Germline CDR1 reads SGHAT; CDR2 reads FQNNGV. With V trimmed by 5 bases and J by 4 bases, 5 bases remained unmatched. CDR3 in DNA: TGTGCCAGCAGCCTGAGCGGGGGGGCGTACAATGAGCAGTTCTTC. This encodes CASSLSGGAYNEQFF. Full variable domain (rest looked up from reference TRBV11-2 and TRBJ2-1): EAGVAQSPRYKIIEKRQSVAFWCNPISGHATLYWYQQILGQGPKLLIQFQNNGVVDDSQLPKDRFSAERLKGVDSTLKIQPAKLEDSAVYLCASSLSGGAYNEQFFGPGTRLTVL.

The V and J genes are TRBV6-1 and TRBJ1-2; D gene ambiguous. Germline V CDR1 and CDR2: MNHNS, SASEGT. The CDR3 length is 12 residues. V lost 7 bases and J lost 7, with 13 bases in between. CDR3 residues: CASISHLLGYTF. As DNA, the CDR3 is TGTGCCAGCATAAGCCACTTACTTGGCTACACCTTC.

The chain employs TRBV6-5 and TRBJ2-7; D gene uncertain. V shed 4 bases and J shed 1 base, with 8 bases lying between them. Germline V CDR1 and CDR2: MNHEY, SVGAGI. CDR3 size: 13 residues. The CDR3 spells CASSLGPSYEQYF. CDR3 in DNA: TGTGCCAGCAGTTTAGGGCCTTCCTACGAGCAGTACTTC.

This chain joins TRBV15 and TRBJ1-4, with TRBD1 identical over 7 bases. Germline trimming cut 4 bases from V and 13 bases from J; bases unmatched to any gene: 6. Per germline, CDR1 LNHNV and CDR2 YYDKDF (reference sequence). CDR3 size: 12 residues. The CDR3 is CATSITGDTLFF. CDR3 nucleotide sequence: TGTGCCACCAGCATCACAGGGGATACACTGTTTTTT.

The V and J genes are TRBV5-6 and TRBJ2-2; maybe TRBD1 (5 bases). The CDR3 is 15 residues long. Trimming removed 4 bases from V and 3 bases from J, with 13 bases in between. Looked up from germline, CDR1 is SGHDT and CDR2 is YYEEEE. The CDR3 coding sequence is TGTGCCAGCAGCCCACGCGACAGAGACACCGGGGAGCTGTTTTTT. Protein: CASSPRDRDTGELFF.

The rearrangement links TRBV28 to TRBJ1-6, with 11 bases lining up with TRBD1. Germline CDR1 reads MDHEN; CDR2 reads SYDVKM. CDR3 size: 14 residues. Losses at the gene ends were 4 bases for V and 10 bases for J; bases not matched to a gene: 3. The CDR3 nucleotides read TGTGCCAGCAGTTCCGGGACAGGGGGGTCACCCCTCCACTTT. Translating gives CASSSGTGGSPLHF. Drawing the rest from reference TRBV28 and TRBJ1-6, the complete variable domain is DVKVTQSSRYLVKRTGEKVFLECVQDMDHENMFWYRQDPGLGLRLIYFSYDVKMKEKGDIPEGYSVSREKKERFSLILESASTNQTSMYLCASSSGTGGSPLHFGNGTRLTVT.

The chain recombines TRBV19 with TRBJ2-5; 7 positions agree with TRBD2. Germline V gene lookup returns CDR1 LNHDA and CDR2 SQIVND (reference sequence). V shed 5 bases, J shed 7 bases, and the junction held 19 bases outside the gene matches. The CDR3 totals 17 residues. The DNA of the CDR3 is TGTGCCAGTAGTTCGAGGAGTGGCCAGCGGGGTAGGGGGACCCAGTACTTC. Amino acid sequence: CASSSRSGQRGRGTQYF. Complete variable domain (other parts from reference TRBV19 and TRBJ2-5): DGGITQSPKYLFRKEGQNVTLSCEQNLNHDAMYWYRQDPGQGLRLIYYSQIVNDFQKGDIAEGYSVSREKKESFPLTVTSAQKNPTAFYLCASSSRSGQRGRGTQYFGPGTRLLVL.

The chain employs TRBV19 and TRBJ2-7, with 8 bases that match TRBD1. Germline V gives CDR1 LNHDA, CDR2 SQIVND (reference sequence). Trimming at V came to 6 bases and at J to 5 bases, leaving 12 bases not matched to a gene. The CDR3 is 15 amino acids. The CDR3 nucleotides read TGTGCCAGTAGCGACTCGGGACAGGCAAAGGACGAGCAGTACTTC. Encoded protein: CASSDSGQAKDEQYF.

Note on this clone: This sample also contains other DNA sequences that code for the same CDR3. The chain carries TRBV29-1 and TRBJ1-2; no definite D call. Trimming cost V 1 base and J 1 base, with 1 base left between them. The CDR3 length is 11 residues. CDR1 is SQVTM, CDR2 ANQGSEA, per germline. For the CDR3, the DNA is TGCAGCGTTGAAGTTAACTATGGCTACACCTTC. It is translated as CSVEVNYGYTF.

This clone occurred a few times. V usage is TRBV11-2 and J usage is TRBJ2-7; possibly TRBD1 for D (6 bases). V was shortened by 3 bases and J by 3 bases, with 12 bases between the two germline ends. In germline, CDR1 is SGHAT, CDR2 FQNNGV. The CDR3 is made up of 14 amino acids. Written as DNA, the CDR3 is TGTGCCAGCAGCTTGGACCGGGACAACTACGAGCAGTACTTC. It yields the protein CASSLDRDNYEQYF.

The gene calls are TRBV7-6 and TRBJ2-7; TRBD1 or TRBD2 may be the D gene (5 bases each). Between the trimmed V and J ends, which lost 2 bases and 5 bases, there was a span of 19 bases. Germline assignment: CDR1 SGHVS and CDR2 FNYEAQ. The CDR3 runs to 16 residues. CDR3 sequence: CASSLLRDPFKHEQYF. CDR3 nucleotide sequence: TGTGCCAGCAGCTTACTTCGGGACCCCTTCAAGCACGAGCAGTACTTC. Full variable domain (remainder filled in from reference TRBV7-6 and TRBJ2-7): GAGVSQSPRYKVTKRGQDVALRCDPISGHVSLYWYRQALGQGPEFLTYFNYEAQQDKSGLPNDRFSAERPEGSISTLTIQRTEQRDSAMYRCASSLLRDPFKHEQYFGPGTRLTVT.

The V and J genes are TRBV11-2 and TRBJ2-2, with TRBD2 as a possible D gene (6 bases). V was cut by 3 bases and J by 6 bases, with 11 bases left in between. The CDR3 is made up of 14 amino acids. Germline V CDR1 and CDR2: SGHAT, FQNNGV. The CDR3 nucleotides are TGTGCCAGCAGCTTCGGGCGGGGCGCCGGGGAGCTGTTTTTT. It translates to CASSFGRGAGELFF.

DNA of the CDR3: TGTGCCAGCAGCCCCTCGGTCGGGAAAGCTTTCTTT. Its translation is CASSPSVGKAFF. The chain employs TRBV7-2 and TRBJ1-1, with D hard to call. Trimming left V 5 bases short and J 9 bases short, with 13 bases between. CDR3 length: 12 residues. CDR1 SGHTA and CDR2 FQGNSA come from the germline V gene.

This clone was seen a single time. The rearrangement links TRBV9 to TRBJ2-3; 14 bases are shared with TRBD2. Germline V gene sequence: CDR1 SGDLS, CDR2 YYNGEE. V lost 4 bases and J lost 3; bases outside the gene matches: 7. The CDR3 spans 17 residues. The CDR3 region has the DNA TGTGCCAGCAGCCCATGGACTAGCGGGAGGTTTACAGATACGCAGTATTTT. This codes for CASSPWTSGRFTDTQYF.

This clone was seen once. V and J are TRBV7-2 and TRBJ1-3; 9 bases align to TRBD1. The CDR3 runs to 14 residues. V shed 3 bases and J 4 bases; nucleotides not matched to a gene: 1. Per the germline V gene, CDR1 is SGHTA and CDR2 is FQGNSA. Here the CDR3 DNA reads TGTGCCAGCAGCTTGGACAGGGGAGGAAACACCATATATTTT. As protein: CASSLDRGGNTIYF.

This chain links TRBV28 with TRBJ2-2, with TRBD1 identical over 9 bases. V dropped 11 bases and J dropped 2; count of bases not matched to a gene: 9. The CDR3 length is 15 residues. Germline V gene sequence: CDR1 MDHEN, CDR2 SYDVKM. CDR3 in DNA: TGTGCCTACCGGGACAGGGTGGCCAACACCGGGGAGCTGTTTTTT. Its translation is CAYRDRVANTGELFF.

In DNA, the CDR3 is TGCGCCAGCAGTGACTCGGGACAGTTATACACAGATACGCAGTATTTT. Translation gives CASSDSGQLYTDTQYF. The chain joins TRBV10-2 to TRBJ2-3; 7 nucleotides match TRBD1. Germline V gives CDR1 WSHSY, CDR2 SAAADI. CDR3 length: 16 residues. The V and J ends lost 3 bases and 2 bases, in that order; junction bases with no gene match: 8.

This rearrangement joins TRBV27 to TRBJ1-6; D unresolved. V was pared by 7 bases and J by 8 bases, with 12 bases between. Germline-derived CDR1 and CDR2 are MNHEY and SMNVEV (reference sequence). The CDR3 loop spans 13 amino acids. DNA for the CDR3: TGTGCCAGCAAGAGACCCCTCGATTCACCCCTCCACTTT. Encoded protein: CASKRPLDSPLHF.

The chain couples TRBV11-3 to TRBJ2-5, with 8 bases that match TRBD2. The CDR3 length is 14 residues. Looked up from germline, CDR1 is SGHNT and CDR2 is YENEEA. V gave up 5 bases and J gave up 4 bases; unmatched junction bases: 6. The CDR3, as DNA: TGTGCCAGCAGCCCCACTAGCGGCGCAGAGACCCAGTACTTC. The encoded protein is CASSPTSGAETQYF.